This TCR beta chain came from a study of OX40 agonist ivuxolimab in advanced cancers. Study-wide background: Dose-escalation cases comprised hepatocellular carcinoma, melanoma, renal cell or head and neck cancer. Three patients, one with hepatocellular carcinoma and two with cutaneous melanoma, responded partially.

Profiled with immunoSEQ multiplex PCR; TCRdb holds only in-frame clones, not every one. Counted here are approximately 74,000 clones, around 80% occurring once; the ten biggest clones make up under 2.5%. V gave up 0 bases and J gave up 10 bases, with 9 bases separating them. Germline V CDR1 and CDR2: LNHDA, SQIVND (reference sequence). This CDR3 is built from 12 residues. Notes on this clone: The antigen is not known.

Overall study results and limits: CD8+ T cells (on average) carried more expanded clones than CD4+ T cells. Not determined was the antigen specificity of the expanded peripheral T cells.

This clonotype was sampled from an adult with an advanced solid tumor such as melanoma, head and neck, liver or kidney cancer. The material sequenced was CD4+ or CD8+ T cells sorted from blood, taken in a trial of the OX40 agonist ivuxolimab. The J gene is TRBJ1-1, the V gene TRBV19; D not resolved. The CDR3 nucleotides are TGTGCCAGTAGTATAGATCCGAGTGGAGCTTTCTTT. It specifies CASSIDPSGAFF.